These 2 T cell receptor beta chains came from one sample sequenced in a study of cytomegalovirus exposure and HLA in healthy donors. Primers included in the PCR were 60 Vbeta and 13 Jbeta primers. This table comes from immunoSEQ multiplex PCR, and its TCRdb copy is limited to in-frame clones, with some not included. This listing includes more than 60,000 clones. The sample consisted of PBMCs. All receptors derive from a boy aged 5 to 17 in good health and CMV-seronegative.

The chain joins TRBV13 to TRBJ2-3; TRBD1 might be the D (6 bases). Deletions cut 3 bases from V and 1 base from J, with 8 bases between. Germline loops: CDR1 PRHDT, CDR2 FYEKMQ (reference sequence). This CDR3 has 14 amino acids. The chain's CDR3 is CASSFGGGTDTQYF. In DNA, the CDR3 is TGTGCCAGCAGCTTTGGGGGCGGCACAGATACGCAGTATTTT.

The rearrangement joins TRBV15 to TRBJ1-2; 7 bases align to TRBD1. CDR1 is LNHNV, CDR2 YYDKDF, per germline (reference sequence). V was pared by 4 bases and J by 6 bases, with 5 bases of the junction left unmatched. The CDR3 loop spans 13 amino acids. This chain's CDR3 is CATSKVGGDGYTF. The CDR3 nucleotides are TGTGCCACCAGCAAGGTAGGGGGCGATGGCTACACCTTC.